The present T cell receptor (beta chain) was sequenced within a study of shared clonotypes between healthy human individuals. The data were produced by immunoSEQ multiplex PCR, yet TCRdb's version contains in-frame clones alone and is incomplete. The repertoire has about 2.3 million clones, approximately 95% of them found once; the top ten carry approximately 0.4%. The CDR3 runs 15 residues. CDR1 and CDR2 (germline): MDHEN, SYDVKM. Trimming cost V 4 bases and J 1 base, with 13 bases left between them. The chain has TRBV28 and TRBJ1-2, with D possibly matching TRBD1 (5 bases). This TCR came from a man aged 18-30 years in good health. Some clones in this sample may be carry-over from other donors' samples. Sequencing was carried out using naive CD4+ T cells from PBMCs. Subset meaning: CD45RA+ positively selected. For the CDR3, the DNA is TGTGCCAGCAGTTCGCAGGGTCCGGGTAACTATGGCTACACCTTC. Translated, it gives CASSSQGPGNYGYTF.